This T cell receptor (beta chain) derives from a study of PD-L1 blockade in urothelial cancer. Study overall: Investigators checked blood 3 weeks (second dose) and 6 weeks after treatment start. Median T cell yield from blood was about 150,000.

TCRdb's table, derived via immunoSEQ multiplex PCR, lists solely in-frame clones and lacks some. The data show about 91,000 clones, less than 90% seen once. Time point: peripheral blood 6 weeks after treatment start. The study enrolled patients with locally advanced or metastatic urothelial carcinoma. Turning to this clone: A junction end diverges from the germline sequence, so it may reflect a read error.

The germline CDR1 and CDR2 sequences are ENHRY and SYGVKD. There are 15 residues in the CDR3. The V and J genes are TRBV10-3 and TRBJ2-7; 10 bases agree with TRBD2. This specimen was PBMCs, taken around atezolizumab (anti-PD-L1) treatment. The source is a man between 65 and 85 years old with urothelial cancer. CDR3 DNA sequence: TGTGCCAGCAGTTACTCGGTGGGACTAGCGAACGAGCAGTACTTC. Residues: CASSYSVGLANEQYF.